This T cell receptor (beta chain) derives from a study of T-cell memory formation after mild COVID-19. The V and J ends lost 10 bases and 2 bases respectively, with 16 bases between them. This CDR3 is built from 14 residues. The germline gives CDR1 MNHEY, CDR2 SVGAGI. TCR alpha and TCR beta cDNA libraries with sample barcodes and UMIs came from 5'RACE using constant-segment primers. TCRdb re-called the 5' RACE reads through MiXCR, storing one row per CDR3 protein. The data hold approximately 500,000 distinct CDR3 sequences, with around 27% observed a single time. This receptor was identified in an adult woman who had mild COVID-19 (a few samples of this study predate the infection). Cell type and time point are not known. Sequenced input: PBMCs or a T cell subset sorted from them (not recorded which). The V gene is TRBV6-5, the J gene TRBJ2-3; tentative D call: TRBD1 (6 bases). CDR3 nucleotides: TGTGCCACAAGACGGGACACTAACACAGATACGCAGTATTTT. The encoded protein is CATRRDTNTDTQYF.